The source of this TCR beta chain is a study of T cell responses to AZD1222 COVID-19 vaccine. Study-level points and caveats: Only five or six individuals given AZD1222 were seropositive at baseline. Spike-specific TCR breadth rose after two AZD1222 doses, and depth rose as well.

The table lists this clone with a few counts. Its antigen is still unknown. Assay used: immunoSEQ multiplex PCR; TCRdb lists only in-frame clones, some missing. The sample consists of over 150,000 clones, about 86% of them appearing once. The analysis combined second doses at about 4 or about 12 weeks. This TCR derives from an adult who received the AZD1222 COVID-19 vaccine. The sample was peripheral blood, taken 28 days after the second AZD1222 dose.

This CDR3 reads CASSETRTGGIETQYF. DNA for the CDR3: TGTGCCAGCAGTGAAACCCGGACAGGGGGGATAGAGACCCAGTACTTC. The V and J genes are TRBV2 and TRBJ2-5; 10 bases match TRBD1. This CDR3 comprises 16 residues. CDR1 is SNHLY and CDR2 is FYNNEI in the germline V gene. V lost 2 bases and J lost 4; bases outside the gene matches: 7.